The 29 T cell receptor beta chains below all came from one sample that was sequenced in a study of blood T cell repertoires in COVID-19. The repertoire was sequenced with immunoSEQ multiplex PCR; TCRdb's copy has only in-frame clones and lacks some. Of about 64,000 clones in the sample, 88% were seen once. The sample taken for sequencing was PBMCs or T cells enriched from blood (not recorded which). These receptors were taken from a woman aged 40 to 55 who had recovered from COVID-19.

The CDR3 is CASSLAGWRGGLSILEQYF. For the CDR3, the DNA is TGTGCCAGCAGCTTAGCTGGTTGGCGGGGGGGCCTTTCTATCCTCGAGCAGTACTTC. This sequence joins TRBV7-2 and TRBJ2-7; TRBD2 matches at 9 bases. The CDR3 has 19 amino acids. The germline V gene has CDR1 SGHTA and CDR2 FQGNSA. V dropped 0 bases and J dropped 6; count of bases not matched to a gene: 18.

The J gene is TRBJ2-3, the V gene TRBV6-1, with a possible D match to TRBD1 (6 bases). The germline V gene encodes CDR1 MNHNS and CDR2 SASEGT. Trimming removed 2 bases from V and 3 bases from J, with 9 bases in between. The CDR3 covers 14 residues. In DNA, the CDR3 is TGTGCCAGCAGTGAAAGTACAGGGACAGATACGCAGTATTTT. Protein: CASSESTGTDTQYF.

The V call is TRBV4-1, the J call TRBJ2-7; 8 bases line up with TRBD2. The CDR3 length is 16 residues. Germline V lookup: CDR1 MGHRA, CDR2 YSYEKL. With V trimmed by 0 bases and J by 3 bases, 7 bases remained unmatched. The CDR3 bases are TGCGCCAGCAGCCAAGATCTAAGCGGGGGAATCTACGAGCAGTACTTC. Translated, it gives CASSQDLSGGIYEQYF.

V gene TRBV11-3 combines with J gene TRBJ2-7, with D perhaps matching TRBD2 (5 bases). Germline loops: CDR1 SGHNT, CDR2 YENEEA. Trimming cost V 4 bases and J 0 bases, with 19 bases left between them. This CDR3 comprises 17 residues. CDR3 sequence (DNA): TGTGCCAGCAGCTCCTCGGACGGGGATTATAGCTCCTACGAGCAGTACTTC. It is translated as CASSSSDGDYSSYEQYF.

The chain employs TRBV28 and TRBJ1-1; D is ambiguous. Germline CDR1 MDHEN, CDR2 SYDVKM. The CDR3 has 14 residues. Trimming took off 1 base at V and 4 bases at J, with 10 bases between the two ends. The CDR3 nucleotides read TGTGCCAGCAGTTTATATGGCATTTTCACTGAAGCTTTCTTT. Protein product: CASSLYGIFTEAFF.

This chain uses TRBV5-1 with TRBJ2-1; the match to TRBD2 covers 7 bases. Germline V gene sequence: CDR1 SGHRS, CDR2 YFSETQ. Trimming at V came to 0 bases and at J to 8 bases, leaving 8 bases not matched to a gene. The CDR3 has 15 residues. The DNA for the CDR3 is TGCGCCAGCAGCTTGGGCTCGTCGGGGGGTCATGAGCAGTTCTTC. Encoded protein: CASSLGSSGGHEQFF.

This chain uses TRBV5-4 with TRBJ2-2; TRBD1 matches 8 bases. The germline CDR1 and CDR2 sequences are SGHNT and YYREEE (reference sequence). V dropped 3 bases and J dropped 4; count of bases not matched to a gene: 5. The CDR3 is 15 residues long. This CDR3 reads CASSSRTGSTGELFF. As DNA, the CDR3 is TGTGCCAGCAGCTCCCGGACAGGGAGCACCGGGGAGCTGTTTTTT.

This chain links TRBV5-1 with TRBJ1-4; D remains unclear. The CDR3 length is 15 residues. V was pared by 4 bases and J by 8 bases, with 18 bases between. Germline assignment: CDR1 SGHRS and CDR2 YFSETQ. CDR3 residues: CASSPGSLTGEKLFF. The CDR3 DNA reads TGCGCCAGCAGCCCGGGATCGCTTACGGGGGAAAAACTGTTTTTT.

The chain carries TRBV29-1 and TRBJ1-4; perhaps TRBD1 as D (5 bases). Germline V gives CDR1 SQVTM, CDR2 ANQGSEA. CDR3 length equals 13 residues. V shed 6 bases and J shed 3 bases, with 11 bases lying between them. CDR3 nucleotide sequence: TGCAGCGTACTGACAGATCCTAATGAAAAACTGTTTTTT. This encodes CSVLTDPNEKLFF.

The chain recombines TRBV13 with TRBJ1-1; D remains ambiguous. The CDR3 has 16 residues. V was pared by 3 bases and J by 0 bases, with 14 bases between. CDR1 PRHDT and CDR2 FYEKMQ come from the germline V gene (reference sequence). DNA for the CDR3: TGTGCCAGCAGCTTGACGCCAGGTCTTATGAACACTGAAGCTTTCTTT. Residues: CASSLTPGLMNTEAFF.

This clone was seen just once. The chain is built from TRBV2 and TRBJ1-2, with 8 bases lining up with TRBD1. The junction had 11 bases not matched to a gene; V was cut back by 8 bases and J by 6 bases. This CDR3 is built from 14 residues. Germline CDR1 SNHLY, CDR2 FYNNEI. This CDR3 reads CASLPDQGAHGYTF. CDR3 nucleotides: TGTGCCAGCCTACCTGACCAGGGGGCCCATGGCTACACCTTC.

This chain's CDR3 is CASSFRDRVGYTF. CDR3 in DNA: TGTGCCAGCAGCTTCCGGGACAGGGTTGGCTACACCTTC. The V and J genes are TRBV7-8 and TRBJ1-2; TRBD1 agrees at 9 bases. Germline loops: CDR1 SGHVS, CDR2 FQNEAQ. The CDR3 has 13 amino acids. Trimming took 3 bases from V and 7 from J; bases not matched to a gene: 3.

V and J are TRBV9 and TRBJ2-1, with 9 bases identical to TRBD1. The V and J ends lost 0 bases and 12 bases, in that order; junction bases with no gene match: 10. The CDR3 is made up of 15 amino acids. Germline loops: CDR1 SGDLS, CDR2 YYNGEE. CDR3 sequence reads: CASSVEQGALGPQFF. The CDR3 DNA reads TGTGCCAGCAGCGTAGAACAGGGGGCCCTCGGTCCGCAGTTCTTC.

This rearrangement joins TRBV7-8 to TRBJ2-7, with 7 bases identical to TRBD2. This CDR3 comprises 13 residues. V lost 5 bases to trimming and J lost 2 bases; unmatched junction nucleotides: 3. The germline V gene has CDR1 SGHVS and CDR2 FQNEAQ. CDR3 nucleotide sequence: TGTGCCAGCAGCGTGGGAGGGACCTACGAGCAGTACTTC. It translates to CASSVGGTYEQYF.

The chain links TRBV5-1 to TRBJ1-6; D gene ambiguous. Looked up from germline, CDR1 is SGHRS and CDR2 is YFSETQ. With 0 bases removed from V and 4 bases from J, the gap between germline ends came to 5 bases. This CDR3 comprises 14 residues. The CDR3 loop reads CASSLDNYNSPLHF. The CDR3, as DNA: TGCGCCAGCAGCTTGGACAATTATAATTCACCCCTCCACTTT.

The rearrangement uses TRBV18 and TRBJ2-1, with TRBD1 matching 12 bases. Germline V gene sequence: CDR1 KGHSH, CDR2 LQKENI. This CDR3 has 16 amino acids. The V and J ends lost 3 bases and 9 bases, in that order; junction bases with no gene match: 9. CDR3 sequence (DNA): TGTGCCAGCTCACCGAATTCGGGACAGGGGGCAAGTGAGCAGTTCTTC. The encoded protein is CASSPNSGQGASEQFF.

This clone has at least ten counts. The chain carries TRBV29-1 and TRBJ2-7; D is possibly TRBD1 (5 bases). V was clipped by 7 bases and J by 1 base, with 11 bases between them. Per the germline V gene, CDR1 is SQVTM and CDR2 is ANQGSEA. This CDR3 comprises 12 residues. The CDR3 DNA sequence: TGCAGCGCCTCGGACACGTCCTACGAGCAGTACTTC. It specifies CSASDTSYEQYF.

This clone appeared a single time. The V call is TRBV5-1, the J call TRBJ2-5; 10 bases line up with TRBD1. This CDR3 has 15 amino acids. The trim removed 4 bases at V and 5 bases at J, leaving 8 bases unmatched. Germline lookup yields CDR1 SGHRS and CDR2 YFSETQ. In DNA form, the CDR3 reads TGCGCCAGCAGCGTACGACAGGGGGCGGGTGAGACCCAGTACTTC. Translating it yields CASSVRQGAGETQYF.

The rearrangement joins TRBV2 to TRBJ2-7; possibly TRBD1 for D (6 bases). V lost 6 bases and J lost 6, with 18 bases in between. The CDR3 has 14 amino acids. Germline loops: CDR1 SNHLY, CDR2 FYNNEI. The CDR3 protein is CASRNGGFEGEQYF. The CDR3 DNA reads as TGTGCCAGCAGAAATGGGGGCTTCGAGGGCGAGCAGTACTTC.

The V gene is TRBV4-1, the J gene TRBJ2-7; 14 bases align to TRBD2. J was trimmed by 2 bases and V by 3 bases; bases with no gene match: 6. CDR1 is MGHRA, CDR2 YSYEKL, per germline. The CDR3 covers 17 residues. CDR3 nucleotide sequence: TGCGCCAGCAGCCAGCTAACGACTAGCGGGGGGGCCTACGAGCAGTACTTC. It codes for CASSQLTTSGGAYEQYF.

The chain combines TRBV2 with TRBJ2-5; the D is unclear. The V and J ends lost 5 bases and 3 bases respectively, with 4 bases between them. This CDR3 spans 11 amino acids. Germline V CDR1 and CDR2: SNHLY, FYNNEI. The CDR3 DNA follows: TGTGCCAGCAGTTATAAAGAGACCCAGTACTTC. Its protein product is CASSYKETQYF.

The gene calls are TRBV6-5 and TRBJ1-3, with 8 bases identical to TRBD1. The CDR3 totals 14 residues. V lost 4 bases, J lost 2 bases, and 1 base stayed unmatched. Germline V CDR1 and CDR2: MNHEY, SVGAGI. The CDR3 sequence: CASSSTGAGNTIYF. For the CDR3, the DNA is TGTGCCAGCAGTTCGACAGGGGCTGGAAACACCATATATTTT.

The chain uses TRBV13 and TRBJ2-5; D is unclear. The CDR3 is made up of 13 amino acids. Trimming shortened V by 5 bases and J by 1 base, and 8 bases separated the two germline ends. Per germline, CDR1 PRHDT and CDR2 FYEKMQ (reference sequence). The DNA of the CDR3 is TGTGCCAGCAGCCAGACACCCCAAGAGACCCAGTACTTC. This sequence encodes CASSQTPQETQYF.

The chain couples TRBV9 to TRBJ2-2; maybe TRBD1 (5 bases). The CDR3 runs 17 residues. V lost 3 bases and J 0 bases, leaving 15 bases between the germline ends. Germline V gene lookup returns CDR1 SGDLS and CDR2 YYNGEE. The CDR3 DNA reads TGTGCCAGCAGCGGGGGCTGGGCACCCGCGAACACCGGGGAGCTGTTTTTT. Its protein product is CASSGGWAPANTGELFF.

This clone was found once. This chain uses TRBV19 with TRBJ2-5, with 8 bases that match TRBD2. The germline V gene has CDR1 LNHDA and CDR2 SQIVND (reference sequence). V trimming: 6 bases; J trimming: 5 bases; junction bases outside the gene matches: 11. CDR3 length: 15 amino acids. The CDR3 sequence: CASRDFRGGGETQYF. The DNA for the CDR3 is TGTGCCAGTAGAGACTTTCGGGGGGGCGGGGAGACCCAGTACTTC.

This chain joins TRBV5-4 and TRBJ2-5, with D maybe TRBD1 (5 bases). The germline V gene encodes CDR1 SGHNT and CDR2 YYREEE (reference sequence). The CDR3 consists of 15 residues. V was cut by 5 bases and J by 5 bases, with 19 bases left in between. CDR3 DNA sequence: TGTGCCAGCAGTCGTGACCCAGGGATTCGCGAGACCCAGTACTTC. This translates into CASSRDPGIRETQYF.

This clone appeared many times. This chain uses TRBV13 with TRBJ1-6; 7 positions match TRBD1. This CDR3 is built from 14 residues. V was clipped by 4 bases and J by 7 bases; unmatched bases: 4. In germline, CDR1 is PRHDT, CDR2 FYEKMQ (reference sequence). The chain's CDR3 is CASSSGQANSPLHF. The CDR3 region has the DNA TGTGCCAGCAGCTCCGGACAGGCGAATTCACCCCTCCACTTT.

The genes are TRBV4-1 and TRBJ1-6, with D maybe TRBD1 (6 bases). In germline, CDR1 is MGHRA, CDR2 YSYEKL. With 3 bases removed from V and 8 bases from J, the gap between germline ends came to 20 bases. The CDR3 is made up of 17 amino acids. The CDR3 region has the DNA TGCGCCAGCAGCCAGAGGGGGGGGAGGGGCTCGGATTCACCCCTCCACTTT. Its protein is CASSQRGGRGSDSPLHF.

V is TRBV10-3 and J is TRBJ2-5, with 12 bases matching TRBD2. V lost 7 bases and J lost 2; bases outside the gene matches: 5. The germline V gene encodes CDR1 ENHRY and CDR2 SYGVKD. The CDR3 is 15 residues long. Here the CDR3 DNA reads TGTGCCATCACCCTACTAGCGGGGGGTCAAGAGACCCAGTACTTC. It is translated as CAITLLAGGQETQYF.